This T cell receptor (beta chain) was identified during a study of T cells in Graves' hyperthyroidism and ophthalmopathy. Overall study results and limits: Most thyroid clonotypes that were expanded above 0.001 also turned up in blood.

As for this clonotype: Its specificity is unknown.

RNA transcripts provided the source from which TCR beta CDR3 regions were amplified. TCR CDR3 regions were first amplified by RT-PCR with HTBI primers. TCRdb passed the multiplex PCR reads through MiXCR, listing each CDR3 protein once. This table holds about 410,000 distinct CDR3 sequences, roughly 15% found once. This clonotype was sampled from a man aged 18 to 29 with Graves' ophthalmopathy. Sequencing used blood.

The CDR3 nucleotides read TGCAGTGCTAGACCGACTAGCGGGGGGGCCGCAGATACGCAGTATTTT. Translated, it gives CSARPTSGGAADTQYF. This chain joins TRBV20-1 and TRBJ2-3; 14 bases map to TRBD2. From germline, CDR1 is DFQATT and CDR2 SNEGSKA (reference sequence). The V segment lost 2 bases and the J segment 4 bases; nucleotides outside the gene matches: 5. The CDR3 runs 16 residues.